The clone carrying this TCR beta chain was found once. Antigen: not known. The source of the sample is a study of cytomegalovirus exposure and HLA in healthy donors. General study points: The authors later linked a missense DCLRE1C variant to TCR beta V- and J-gene trimming. Across donors, sequencing depth was assumed by presence/absence analyses to be roughly uniform.

The PCR ran on 60 Vbeta and 13 Jbeta primers. Here immunoSEQ multiplex PCR was the method, and the copy in TCRdb shows in-frame clones only, minus some. The sample consists of 120,000 or so clones, roughly 80% of them appearing once. The TCR sequence derives from a woman in her 40s in good health and CMV-seropositive. Sequences were obtained from PBMCs.

The CDR3 DNA follows: TGTGCCAGCAGCTTACCATCGGCAGATACGCAGTATTTT. Its translation is CASSLPSADTQYF. The chain has TRBV7-6 and TRBJ2-3; no clear D. Per germline, CDR1 SGHVS and CDR2 FNYEAQ. This CDR3 comprises 13 residues. Deletions cut 2 bases from V and 4 bases from J, with 7 bases between.